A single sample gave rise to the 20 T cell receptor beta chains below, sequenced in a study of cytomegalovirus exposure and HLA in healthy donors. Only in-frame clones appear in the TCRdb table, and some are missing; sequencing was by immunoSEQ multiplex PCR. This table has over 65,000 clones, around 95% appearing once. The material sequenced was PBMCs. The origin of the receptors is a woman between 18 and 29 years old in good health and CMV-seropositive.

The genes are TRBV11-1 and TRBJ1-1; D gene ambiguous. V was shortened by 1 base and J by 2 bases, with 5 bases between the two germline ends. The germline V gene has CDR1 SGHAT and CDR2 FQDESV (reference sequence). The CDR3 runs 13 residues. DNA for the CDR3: TGTGCCAGCAGCTTAGGGGCAAACACTGAAGCTTTCTTT. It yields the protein CASSLGANTEAFF.

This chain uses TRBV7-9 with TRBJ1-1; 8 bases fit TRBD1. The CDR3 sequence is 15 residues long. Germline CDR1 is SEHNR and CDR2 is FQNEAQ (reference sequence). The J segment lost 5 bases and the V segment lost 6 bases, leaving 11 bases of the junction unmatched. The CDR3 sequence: CASRGYGQGRTEAFF. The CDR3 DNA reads TGTGCCAGCAGGGGTTACGGACAGGGTCGGACTGAAGCTTTCTTT.

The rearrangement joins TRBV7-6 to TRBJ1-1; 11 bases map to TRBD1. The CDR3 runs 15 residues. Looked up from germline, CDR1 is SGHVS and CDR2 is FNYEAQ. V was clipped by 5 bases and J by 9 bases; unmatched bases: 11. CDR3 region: CASSKVVGTGGQAFF. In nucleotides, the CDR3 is TGTGCCAGCAGCAAGGTTGTAGGGACAGGGGGACAAGCTTTCTTT. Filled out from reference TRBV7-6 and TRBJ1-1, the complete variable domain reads GAGVSQSPRYKVTKRGQDVALRCDPISGHVSLYWYRQALGQGPEFLTYFNYEAQQDKSGLPNDRFSAERPEGSISTLTIQRTEQRDSAMYRCASSKVVGTGGQAFFGQGTRLTVV.

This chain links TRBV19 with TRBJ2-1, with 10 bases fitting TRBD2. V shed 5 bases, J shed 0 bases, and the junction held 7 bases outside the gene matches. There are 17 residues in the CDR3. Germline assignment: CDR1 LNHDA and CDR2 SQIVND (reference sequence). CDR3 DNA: TGTGCCAGTAGTCTACTAGCGGGGCAGAGCTCCTACAATGAGCAGTTCTTC. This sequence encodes CASSLLAGQSSYNEQFF.

This CDR3 reads CATGTGKATEAFF. CDR3 DNA: TGTGCCACTGGGACAGGGAAAGCCACTGAAGCTTTCTTT. This chain uses TRBV6-5 with TRBJ1-1, with 9 bases fitting TRBD1. The V and J ends lost 10 bases and 4 bases, in that order; junction bases with no gene match: 7. The CDR3 loop spans 13 amino acids. Germline loops: CDR1 MNHEY, CDR2 SVGAGI.

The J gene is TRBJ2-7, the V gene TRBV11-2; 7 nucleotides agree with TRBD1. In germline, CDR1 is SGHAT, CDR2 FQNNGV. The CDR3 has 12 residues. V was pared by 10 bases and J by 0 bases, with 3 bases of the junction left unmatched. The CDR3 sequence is CATRQGSYEQYF. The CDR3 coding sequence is TGTGCCACTAGACAGGGCTCCTACGAGCAGTACTTC.

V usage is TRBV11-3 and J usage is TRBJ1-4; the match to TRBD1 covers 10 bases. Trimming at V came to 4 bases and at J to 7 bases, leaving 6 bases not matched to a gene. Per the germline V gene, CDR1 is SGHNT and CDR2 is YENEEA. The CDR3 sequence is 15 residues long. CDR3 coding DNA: TGTGCCAGCAGCTCGGCCGGGACAGGGGTTGAAAAACTGTTTTTT. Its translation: CASSSAGTGVEKLFF.

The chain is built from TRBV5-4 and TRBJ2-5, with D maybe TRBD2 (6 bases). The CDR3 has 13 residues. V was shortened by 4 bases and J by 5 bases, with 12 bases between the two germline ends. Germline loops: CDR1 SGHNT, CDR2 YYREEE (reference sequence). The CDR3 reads CASSARAGETQYF. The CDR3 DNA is TGTGCCAGCAGCGCCCGGGCGGGGGAGACCCAGTACTTC.

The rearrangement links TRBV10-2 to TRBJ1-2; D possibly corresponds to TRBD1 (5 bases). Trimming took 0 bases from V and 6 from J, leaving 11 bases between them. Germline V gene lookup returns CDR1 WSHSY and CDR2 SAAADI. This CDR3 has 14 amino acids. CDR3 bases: TGCGCCAGCAGTGAGTCGGCAGGGTTCAATGGCTACACCTTC. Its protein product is CASSESAGFNGYTF.

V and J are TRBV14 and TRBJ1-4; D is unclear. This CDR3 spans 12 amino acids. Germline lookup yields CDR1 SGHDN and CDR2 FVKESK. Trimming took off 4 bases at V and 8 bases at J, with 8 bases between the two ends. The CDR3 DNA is TGTGCCAGCAGCCGAACTTTCGAAAAACTGTTTTTT. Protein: CASSRTFEKLFF.

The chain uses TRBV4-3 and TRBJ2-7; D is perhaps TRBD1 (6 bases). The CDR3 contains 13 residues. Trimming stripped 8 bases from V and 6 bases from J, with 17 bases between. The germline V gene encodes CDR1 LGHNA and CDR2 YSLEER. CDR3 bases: TGCGCCAGCGGAAGTGACAGGATCGGCGAGCAGTACTTC. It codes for CASGSDRIGEQYF.

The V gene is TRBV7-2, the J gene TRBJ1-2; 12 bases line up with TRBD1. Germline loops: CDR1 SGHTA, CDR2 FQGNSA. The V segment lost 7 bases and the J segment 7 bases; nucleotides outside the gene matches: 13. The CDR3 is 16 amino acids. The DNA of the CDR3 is TGTGCCAGCACCCCGTTGACGGGACAGGGGGCGCCTGGCTACACCTTC. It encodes CASTPLTGQGAPGYTF.

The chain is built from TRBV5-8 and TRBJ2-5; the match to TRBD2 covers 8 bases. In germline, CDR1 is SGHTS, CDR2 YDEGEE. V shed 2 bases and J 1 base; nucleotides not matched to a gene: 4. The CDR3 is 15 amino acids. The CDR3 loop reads CASSFSGGRQETQYF. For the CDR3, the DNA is TGTGCCAGCAGCTTTTCGGGGGGGCGCCAAGAGACCCAGTACTTC.

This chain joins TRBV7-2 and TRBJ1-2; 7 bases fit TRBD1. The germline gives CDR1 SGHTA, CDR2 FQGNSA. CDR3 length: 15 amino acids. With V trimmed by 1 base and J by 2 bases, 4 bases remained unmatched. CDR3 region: CASSLDARGNYGYTF. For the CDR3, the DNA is TGTGCCAGCAGCTTAGACGCCAGGGGGAACTATGGCTACACCTTC.

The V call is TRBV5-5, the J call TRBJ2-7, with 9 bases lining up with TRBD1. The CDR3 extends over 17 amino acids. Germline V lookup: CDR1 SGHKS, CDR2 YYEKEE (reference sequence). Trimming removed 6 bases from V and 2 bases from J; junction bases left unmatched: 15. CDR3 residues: CASIHLGSWDRAYEQYF. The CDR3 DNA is TGTGCCAGCATCCATTTGGGCTCCTGGGACAGGGCCTACGAGCAGTACTTC.

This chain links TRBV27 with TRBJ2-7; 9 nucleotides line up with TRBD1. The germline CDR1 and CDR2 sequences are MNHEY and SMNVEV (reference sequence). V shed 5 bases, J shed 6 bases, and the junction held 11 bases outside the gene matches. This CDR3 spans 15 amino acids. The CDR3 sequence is CASSQGQGIMGEQYF. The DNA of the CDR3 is TGTGCCAGCAGTCAGGGACAGGGCATCATGGGCGAGCAGTACTTC.

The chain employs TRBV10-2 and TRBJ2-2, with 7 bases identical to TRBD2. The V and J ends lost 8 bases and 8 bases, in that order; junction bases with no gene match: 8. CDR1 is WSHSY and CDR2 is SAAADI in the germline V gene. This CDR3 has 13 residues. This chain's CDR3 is CASGRDVWGELFF. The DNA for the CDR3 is TGCGCCAGCGGGAGGGACGTGTGGGGGGAGCTGTTTTTT.

CDR3: CASRGTSGSYNEQFF. Written as DNA, the CDR3 is TGTGCCAGCAGGGGGACTAGCGGTTCCTACAATGAGCAGTTCTTC. This chain uses TRBV27 with TRBJ2-1, with 11 bases that match TRBD2. This CDR3 spans 15 amino acids. The germline V gene has CDR1 MNHEY and CDR2 SMNVEV (reference sequence). Germline trimming cut 6 bases from V and 1 base from J; bases unmatched to any gene: 2.

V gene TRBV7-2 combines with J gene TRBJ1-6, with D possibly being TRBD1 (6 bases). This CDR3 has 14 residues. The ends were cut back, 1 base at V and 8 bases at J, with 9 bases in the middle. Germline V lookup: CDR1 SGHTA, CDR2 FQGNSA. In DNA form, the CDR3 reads TGTGCCAGCAGCTTAGAGTACAGGGATTCACCCCTCCACTTT. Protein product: CASSLEYRDSPLHF.

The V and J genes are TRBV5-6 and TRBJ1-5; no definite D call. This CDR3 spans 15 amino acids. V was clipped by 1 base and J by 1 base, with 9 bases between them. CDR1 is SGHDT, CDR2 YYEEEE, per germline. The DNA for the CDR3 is TGTGCCAGCAGCTTGAGCGCTACAAGCAATCAGCCCCAGCATTTT. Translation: CASSLSATSNQPQHF. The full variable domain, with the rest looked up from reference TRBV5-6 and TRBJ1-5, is DAGVTQSPTHLIKTRGQQVTLRCSPKSGHDTVSWYQQALGQGPQFIFQYYEEEERQRGNFPDRFSGHQFPNYSSELNVNALLLGDSALYLCASSLSATSNQPQHFGDGTRLSIL.